This passage covers 30 T cell receptor beta chains from one sample sequenced in a study of shared clonotypes between healthy human individuals. The data were produced by immunoSEQ multiplex PCR, yet TCRdb's version contains in-frame clones alone and is incomplete. This sample has about a million clones, with about 77% found just once. What was sequenced was memory CD4+ T cells sorted from blood. Indicated subset: CD45RA-negative fraction. The origin of the receptors is a man aged 18 to 30 in good health.

The chain combines TRBV5-1 with TRBJ1-2; D is unclear. Germline CDR1 SGHRS, CDR2 YFSETQ. The CDR3 runs to 15 residues. Trimming took off 1 base at V and 0 bases at J, with 10 bases between the two ends. The CDR3 DNA reads as TGCGCCAGCAGCTTGACAGTCTCCTCTAACTATGGCTACACCTTC. Protein: CASSLTVSSNYGYTF.

The chain carries TRBV4-3 and TRBJ2-1, with TRBD2 identical over 8 bases. Germline V gene sequence: CDR1 LGHNA, CDR2 YSLEER. With V trimmed by 0 bases and J by 0 bases, 10 bases remained unmatched. This CDR3 region has 19 residues. The CDR3 nucleotides read TGCGCCAGCAGCCAAGACACGGGAGGGCTTGGGAACTCCTACAATGAGCAGTTCTTC. This encodes CASSQDTGGLGNSYNEQFF.

The J gene is TRBJ2-2, the V gene TRBV10-1, with D hard to call. The CDR3 spans 13 residues. Per the germline V gene, CDR1 is WNHNN and CDR2 is SYGVQD (reference sequence). Trimming left V 4 bases short and J 0 bases short, with 3 bases between. The CDR3: CASSGPNTGELFF. DNA for the CDR3: TGCGCCAGCAGTGGGCCGAACACCGGGGAGCTGTTTTTT.

The chain carries TRBV9 and TRBJ2-3; 13 nucleotides match TRBD2. The trim removed 4 bases at V and 1 base at J, leaving 6 bases unmatched. Germline V CDR1 and CDR2: SGDLS, YYNGEE. CDR3 length equals 17 residues. CDR3 coding DNA: TGTGCCAGCAGCCCTGGGACTAGCGGGGCCCGCACAGATACGCAGTATTTT. Translated: CASSPGTSGARTDTQYF.

J is TRBJ2-7 and V is TRBV11-2, with 12 bases matching TRBD2. Trimming removed 5 bases from V and 1 base from J; junction bases left unmatched: 6. This CDR3 contains 16 residues. CDR1 is SGHAT, CDR2 FQNNGV, per germline. CDR3 coding DNA: TGTGCCAGCAGCCGCCTGGGGACTAGCGGGTCCTACGAGCAGTACTTC. Translation: CASSRLGTSGSYEQYF.

This chain connects TRBV18 to TRBJ2-2, with D perhaps TRBD1 (6 bases). Germline CDR1 KGHSH, CDR2 LQKENI. V lost 4 bases to trimming and J lost 3 bases, with 12 bases between them. There are 15 residues in the CDR3. The chain's CDR3 is CASSQTGTDTGELFF. The DNA for the CDR3 is TGTGCCAGCTCACAAACAGGGACCGACACCGGGGAGCTGTTTTTT.

This clone was seen many times. V and J are TRBV5-1 and TRBJ1-6; D may be TRBD1 (5 bases). The germline V gene encodes CDR1 SGHRS and CDR2 YFSETQ. The CDR3 has 16 amino acids. The V end lost 5 bases, the J end lost 7 bases, and 19 bases lay between the germline ends. The CDR3, as DNA: TGCGCCAGCAGTGGGGTCCCCGGGGGGTTCAATTCACCCCTCCACTTT. This sequence encodes CASSGVPGGFNSPLHF.

A few counts support this clone. The sample contains more than one DNA sequence encoding this CDR3. The chain is built from TRBV7-9 and TRBJ1-5; no clear D. The CDR3 is 15 residues long. Germline V lookup: CDR1 SEHNR, CDR2 FQNEAQ (reference sequence). V dropped 5 bases and J dropped 3 bases, with 14 bases sitting between them. The CDR3, as DNA: TGTGCCAGCAGCCCCGGCGGACGGGACAATCAGCCCCAGCATTTT. It is translated as CASSPGGRDNQPQHF. Using reference TRBV7-9 and TRBJ1-5 for the parts outside the CDR3, the full variable domain is DTGVSQNPRHKITKRGQNVTFRCDPISEHNRLYWYRQTLGQGPEFLTYFQNEAQLEKSRLLSDRFSAERPKGSFSTLEIQRTEQGDSAMYLCASSPGGRDNQPQHFGDGTRLSIL.

In its sample, this clone was seen once. The chain carries TRBV10-3 and TRBJ1-4, with 8 nucleotides matching TRBD1. V was clipped by 11 bases and J by 6 bases; unmatched bases: 5. This CDR3 spans 12 amino acids. Germline V CDR1 and CDR2: ENHRY, SYGVKD. The CDR3 nucleotides read TGTGCCGTCGGACAGGGTGATGAAAAACTGTTTTTT. Residues: CAVGQGDEKLFF.

In this sample, this clone turned up once. CDR3: CASSRGRASGYNEQFF. In DNA form, the CDR3 reads TGTGCCAGCAGCCGTGGAAGGGCTAGCGGATACAATGAGCAGTTCTTC. This chain uses TRBV7-2 with TRBJ2-1, with 7 bases that match TRBD2. Germline V gene lookup returns CDR1 SGHTA and CDR2 FQGNSA. The CDR3 runs 16 residues. Unmatched junction bases numbered 11, after V lost 5 bases and J lost 4 bases.

Of note for this clone: Its ends do not fully match the called genes, so a read error is possible. This rearrangement joins TRBV5-6 to TRBJ1-1; perhaps TRBD1 as D (5 bases). CDR3 length: 14 residues. Germline CDR1 is SGHDT and CDR2 is YYEEEE. The CDR3 loop reads CASSPLDTSTEASF. CDR3 nucleotide sequence: TGTGCCAGCAGCCCCTTGGACACCTCAACCGAAGCTTCCTTT.

This clone was observed a handful of times. This chain uses TRBV5-1 with TRBJ2-5; no clear D. V lost 4 bases, J lost 5 bases, and 6 bases lay in between. Germline CDR1 and CDR2: SGHRS and YFSETQ. CDR3 length: 11 amino acids. CDR3 in amino acids: CASSEDETQYF. The CDR3 coding sequence is TGCGCCAGCAGCGAGGATGAGACCCAGTACTTC.

V gene TRBV5-1 combines with J gene TRBJ2-1; the D is unclear. The ends were cut back, 4 bases at V and 3 bases at J, with 11 bases in the middle. This CDR3 region has 14 residues. Germline V gene sequence: CDR1 SGHRS, CDR2 YFSETQ. CDR3 protein: CASSQPPNYNEQFF. The CDR3 DNA reads TGCGCCAGCAGCCAACCTCCCAACTACAATGAGCAGTTCTTC. Based on the CDR3 plus reference TRBV5-1 and TRBJ2-1, the full variable domain is KAGVTQTPRYLIKTRGQQVTLSCSPISGHRSVSWYQQTPGQGLQFLFEYFSETQRNKGNFPGRFSGRQFSNSRSEMNVSTLELGDSALYLCASSQPPNYNEQFFGPGTRLTVL.

The rearrangement links TRBV27 to TRBJ1-6, with unresolved D. V was trimmed by 3 bases and J by 8 bases, leaving 8 bases between them. The CDR3 has 13 residues. Germline V gene sequence: CDR1 MNHEY, CDR2 SMNVEV (reference sequence). Here the CDR3 reads CASSFTRHSPLHF. DNA for the CDR3: TGTGCCAGCAGTTTTACCAGGCATTCACCCCTCCACTTT.

V usage is TRBV7-8 and J usage is TRBJ2-1, with 10 nucleotides matching TRBD2. The CDR3 extends over 15 amino acids. The trim removed 4 bases at V and 3 bases at J, leaving 3 bases unmatched. CDR1 and CDR2 from the germline V gene are SGHVS and FQNEAQ. Here the CDR3 reads CASSSVAGGYNEQFF. For the CDR3, the DNA is TGTGCCAGCAGCTCTGTAGCGGGGGGCTACAATGAGCAGTTCTTC.

The V gene is TRBV27, the J gene TRBJ1-1, with D unclear. This CDR3 has 15 amino acids. V was shortened by 5 bases and J by 0 bases, with 13 bases between the two germline ends. Germline-derived CDR1 and CDR2 are MNHEY and SMNVEV (reference sequence). CDR3: CASSPLASMNTEAFF. The CDR3 DNA sequence: TGTGCCAGCAGTCCCTTAGCCTCCATGAACACTGAAGCTTTCTTT.

The V and J genes are TRBV6-6 and TRBJ1-5; a weak D match, TRBD1 (5 bases). The CDR3 contains 16 residues. The ends were cut back, 4 bases at V and 2 bases at J, with 15 bases in the middle. Germline loops: CDR1 MNHNY, CDR2 SVGAGI (reference sequence). In nucleotides, the CDR3 is TGTGCCAGCAGTTGGGGCACATGGGACGGCAATCAGCCCCAGCATTTT. This sequence encodes CASSWGTWDGNQPQHF.

V usage is TRBV7-9 and J usage is TRBJ2-2, with D hard to call. The V gene's germline CDR1 is SEHNR and CDR2 FQNEAQ (reference sequence). The CDR3 consists of 14 residues. Trimming pared 3 bases from V and 8 bases from J, leaving 13 bases between. CDR3 amino acids: CASSFSTSAGELFF. CDR3 bases: TGTGCCAGCAGCTTTAGCACCTCAGCTGGGGAGCTGTTTTTT.

The V call is TRBV9, the J call TRBJ1-6; TRBD1 matches at 7 bases. This CDR3 comprises 15 residues. CDR1 is SGDLS, CDR2 YYNGEE, per germline. After removal of 2 bases from V and 7 bases from J, the junction contained 6 bases not matched to a gene. CDR3 nucleotides: TGTGCCAGCAGCGTGGGGGACAGACTGAATTCACCCCTCCACTTT. As protein: CASSVGDRLNSPLHF.

The chain has TRBV11-2 and TRBJ2-3; TRBD2 aligns across 13 bases. V dropped 1 base and J dropped 2; count of bases not matched to a gene: 3. Germline assignment: CDR1 SGHAT and CDR2 FQNNGV. The CDR3 is made up of 17 amino acids. The CDR3 is CASSLAGTSGTTDTQYF. The CDR3, as DNA: TGTGCCAGCAGCTTAGCCGGGACTAGCGGGACCACAGATACGCAGTATTTT.

V and J are TRBV10-1 and TRBJ2-2, with TRBD1 matching 7 bases. The CDR3 spans 15 residues. CDR1 is WNHNN, CDR2 SYGVQD, per germline (reference sequence). The V segment lost 4 bases and the J segment 6 bases; nucleotides outside the gene matches: 8. The CDR3 loop is CASSGQGLSAGELFF. CDR3 bases: TGCGCCAGCAGTGGACAGGGCCTGTCGGCCGGGGAGCTGTTTTTT.

V and J are TRBV5-1 and TRBJ2-1; D unresolved. Trimming took off 0 bases at V and 4 bases at J, with 14 bases between the two ends. This CDR3 comprises 16 residues. Looked up from germline, CDR1 is SGHRS and CDR2 is YFSETQ. CDR3 sequence: CASSLAADIKYNEQFF. The CDR3 nucleotides read TGCGCCAGCAGCTTGGCCGCAGACATAAAATACAATGAGCAGTTCTTC.

The rearrangement joins TRBV7-8 to TRBJ1-3, with D uncertain. Germline CDR1 is SGHVS and CDR2 is FQNEAQ. Trimming stripped 2 bases from V and 0 bases from J, with 5 bases between. CDR3 length: 14 amino acids. CDR3 residues: CASSLTFSGNTIYF. CDR3 nucleotide sequence: TGTGCCAGCAGCTTAACTTTCTCTGGAAACACCATATATTTT.

The chain carries TRBV27 and TRBJ2-2, with a possible D match to TRBD2 (5 bases). V was clipped by 6 bases and J by 7 bases, with 21 bases between them. Germline V gives CDR1 MNHEY, CDR2 SMNVEV (reference sequence). CDR3 size: 16 residues. The CDR3 reads CASSLMGAVPGGELFF. CDR3 DNA sequence: TGTGCCAGCAGCCTTATGGGAGCAGTGCCCGGCGGGGAGCTGTTTTTT.

This sequence joins TRBV28 and TRBJ1-2, with D hard to call. The CDR3 consists of 15 residues. Germline V lookup: CDR1 MDHEN, CDR2 SYDVKM. V dropped 7 bases and J dropped 4 bases, with 19 bases sitting between them. CDR3: CASTSNGIGRYGYTF. The CDR3 DNA reads TGTGCCAGCACCTCGAATGGGATAGGGCGCTATGGCTACACCTTC.

The genes are TRBV29-1 and TRBJ2-7; D is perhaps TRBD2 (6 bases). V lost 5 bases, J lost 3 bases, and 17 bases lay in between. Germline CDR1 and CDR2: SQVTM and ANQGSEA. This CDR3 is built from 14 residues. As DNA, the CDR3 is TGCAGCGTTCTCCAAGGTATAGCGGACTACGAGCAGTACTTC. The encoded protein is CSVLQGIADYEQYF.

This chain joins TRBV30 and TRBJ2-7; D not resolved. V lost 3 bases and J lost 3, with 12 bases in between. Germline-derived CDR1 and CDR2 are GTSNPN and SVGIG (reference sequence). The CDR3 has 13 residues. The CDR3 loop is CAWRASPRYEQYF. CDR3 in DNA: TGTGCCTGGAGGGCCAGCCCCCGCTACGAGCAGTACTTC.

CDR3 DNA sequence: TGTGCCAGCAGCTTACTAGGGACAGAGACTGGCTACACCTTC. Protein product: CASSLLGTETGYTF. The chain carries TRBV7-9 and TRBJ1-2, with TRBD1 matching 7 bases. The CDR3 length is 14 residues. The V and J ends lost 2 bases and 7 bases, in that order; junction bases with no gene match: 7. Germline-derived CDR1 and CDR2 are SEHNR and FQNEAQ (reference sequence). The variable domain in full, with the rest retrieved from reference TRBV7-9 and TRBJ1-2, is DTGVSQNPRHKITKRGQNVTFRCDPISEHNRLYWYRQTLGQGPEFLTYFQNEAQLEKSRLLSDRFSAERPKGSFSTLEIQRTEQGDSAMYLCASSLLGTETGYTFGSGTRLTVV.

The rearrangement joins TRBV7-9 to TRBJ2-5; D is possibly TRBD2 (5 bases). From germline, CDR1 is SEHNR and CDR2 FQNEAQ (reference sequence). V was trimmed by 1 base and J by 5 bases, leaving 11 bases between them. CDR3 length equals 14 residues. The CDR3, as DNA: TGTGCCAGCAGCTTAGGAGGGCAGGCGGAGACCCAGTACTTC. This gives the protein CASSLGGQAETQYF. Using reference TRBV7-9 and TRBJ2-5 for the parts outside the CDR3, the full variable domain is DTGVSQNPRHKITKRGQNVTFRCDPISEHNRLYWYRQTLGQGPEFLTYFQNEAQLEKSRLLSDRFSAERPKGSFSTLEIQRTEQGDSAMYLCASSLGGQAETQYFGPGTRLLVL.

This clone was seen a few times. J is TRBJ1-1 and V is TRBV2; 9 bases agree with TRBD1. Germline V gene lookup returns CDR1 SNHLY and CDR2 FYNNEI. The length of the CDR3 is 13 residues. V gave up 7 bases and J gave up 4 bases; unmatched junction bases: 4. The CDR3 region is CASTLTGGTEAFF. The CDR3 bases are TGTGCCAGCACCCTGACAGGGGGCACTGAAGCTTTCTTT.